Below, 10 T cell receptor beta chains from the same sample are listed, as sequenced in a study of cytomegalovirus exposure and HLA in healthy donors. PCR used 60 Vbeta primers and 13 Jbeta primers. The table came from immunoSEQ multiplex PCR; TCRdb's copy has only in-frame clones and leaves some out. Of 80,000 to 95,000 clones listed, approximately 86% are singletons. The sample taken for sequencing was PBMCs. The receptor source for this set is a man aged 30 to 39 in good health and CMV-seropositive.

CDR3 amino acids: CASSPGGGVRYNEQFF. Here the CDR3 DNA reads TGCGCCAGCAGCCCCGGGGGGGGAGTTCGGTACAATGAGCAGTTCTTC. The rearrangement uses TRBV5-1 and TRBJ2-1; TRBD2 matches 8 bases. Losses at the gene ends were 4 bases for V and 4 bases for J; bases not matched to a gene: 10. The CDR3 spans 16 residues. The germline V gene encodes CDR1 SGHRS and CDR2 YFSETQ.

This rearrangement joins TRBV5-8 to TRBJ2-7; TRBD2 is a possible D gene (6 bases). Trimming removed 2 bases from V and 3 bases from J, with 15 bases in between. CDR1 and CDR2 (germline): SGHTS, YDEGEE. The CDR3 contains 15 residues. Here the CDR3 DNA reads TGTGCCAGCAGCTTCGCGGGACCGGGTATCTACGAGCAGTACTTC. It translates to CASSFAGPGIYEQYF.

This clone turned up a few times. V usage is TRBV9 and J usage is TRBJ1-2, with 8 bases that match TRBD1. There are 15 residues in the CDR3. The V and J ends lost 1 base and 4 bases, in that order; junction bases with no gene match: 6. The V gene's germline CDR1 is SGDLS and CDR2 YYNGEE. The CDR3 loop is CASSVLGQGGYGYTF. CDR3 in DNA: TGTGCCAGCAGCGTACTTGGACAGGGCGGCTATGGCTACACCTTC. The full variable domain, completed using reference TRBV9 and TRBJ1-2, is DSGVTQTPKHLITATGQRVTLRCSPRSGDLSVYWYQQSLDQGLQFLIQYYNGEERAKGNILERFSAQQFPDLHSELNLSSLELGDSALYFCASSVLGQGGYGYTFGSGTRLTVV.

This clone showed up just once. The rearrangement uses TRBV7-6 and TRBJ2-3; D call uncertain. V dropped 4 bases and J dropped 0 bases, with 14 bases sitting between them. Germline CDR1 reads SGHVS; CDR2 reads FNYEAQ. This CDR3 region has 16 residues. CDR3: CASSSFSRASTDTQYF. Written as DNA, the CDR3 is TGTGCCAGCAGCTCTTTCTCGCGAGCTAGCACAGATACGCAGTATTTT.

V usage is TRBV9 and J usage is TRBJ2-7; weak D call: TRBD2 (6 bases). This CDR3 contains 14 residues. The germline V gene encodes CDR1 SGDLS and CDR2 YYNGEE. V lost 3 bases to trimming and J lost 4 bases, with 14 bases between them. CDR3 amino acids: CASSDPRDPYEQYF. Here the CDR3 DNA reads TGTGCCAGCAGCGACCCGCGGGATCCATACGAGCAGTACTTC.

The rearrangement uses TRBV6-1 and TRBJ1-1; the D gene is possibly TRBD1 (6 bases). The ends were cut back, 10 bases at V and 5 bases at J, with 17 bases in the middle. This CDR3 is built from 13 residues. Germline lookup yields CDR1 MNHNS and CDR2 SASEGT. The CDR3 spells CATRGGVQTEAFF. For the CDR3, the DNA is TGTGCCACCCGAGGGGGAGTTCAGACTGAAGCTTTCTTT.

The chain carries TRBV29-1 and TRBJ1-1; D may be TRBD1 (5 bases). The CDR3 loop spans 14 amino acids. The germline V gene encodes CDR1 SQVTM and CDR2 ANQGSEA. V was pared by 7 bases and J by 1 base, with 16 bases between. CDR3 loop: CSAMTEPRNTEAFF. The CDR3 DNA sequence: TGCAGCGCAATGACAGAACCCCGGAACACTGAAGCTTTCTTT.

The rearrangement joins TRBV6-1 to TRBJ2-7; 7 positions match TRBD2. The V gene end was trimmed by 4 bases and the J gene end by 0 bases; junction bases not matched to a gene: 12. Germline V CDR1 and CDR2: MNHNS, SASEGT. This CDR3 has 17 amino acids. CDR3 bases: TGTGCCAGCAGTGTAGCTAGGGAGGGCTGGAGCTCCTACGAGCAGTACTTC. Residues: CASSVAREGWSSYEQYF.

This sequence joins TRBV28 and TRBJ1-2; D perhaps matches TRBD1 (5 bases). V was trimmed by 8 bases and J by 5 bases, leaving 18 bases between them. Germline V gives CDR1 MDHEN, CDR2 SYDVKM. The CDR3 covers 14 residues. CDR3 nucleotide sequence: TGTGCCAGCGGCCGTATGGCAGGGACTTATGGCTACACCTTC. It translates to CASGRMAGTYGYTF.

The chain joins TRBV19 to TRBJ2-1; 8 bases agree with TRBD2. Trimming removed 10 bases from V and 9 bases from J; junction bases left unmatched: 11. The V gene's germline CDR1 is LNHDA and CDR2 SQIVND (reference sequence). The CDR3 runs 13 residues. The CDR3 spells CATGGSGGGEQFF. The DNA for the CDR3 is TGTGCCACCGGTGGGTCGGGAGGGGGTGAGCAGTTCTTC.